The 12 T cell receptor beta chains listed next were all sequenced from one sample in a study of cytomegalovirus exposure and HLA in healthy donors. The PCR contained 60 Vbeta and 13 Jbeta primers. TCRdb keeps only in-frame clones here, not all; method: immunoSEQ multiplex PCR. The sample contains about 60,000 clones, around four fifths of which appear only once. The sequencing sample was made of PBMCs. The receptors stem from a man aged 30 to 45 in good health and CMV-seronegative.

V usage is TRBV19 and J usage is TRBJ1-6; 9 positions agree with TRBD1. V trimming: 4 bases; J trimming: 10 bases; junction bases outside the gene matches: 17. CDR3 length: 18 amino acids. Germline CDR1 and CDR2: LNHDA and SQIVND (reference sequence). The CDR3 reads CASSRPQGAARGRSPLHF. As DNA, the CDR3 is TGTGCCAGTAGTAGGCCACAGGGGGCGGCGAGAGGGAGGTCACCCCTCCACTTT.

The chain couples TRBV6-1 to TRBJ1-5; D is undetermined. The CDR3 spans 14 residues. The germline V gene has CDR1 MNHNS and CDR2 SASEGT. The V and J ends lost 1 base and 9 bases respectively, with 13 bases between them. CDR3 bases: TGTGCCAGCAGTGAAGATCGAGCTCCAACGCCCCAGCATTTT. Translated: CASSEDRAPTPQHF.

The chain uses TRBV29-1 and TRBJ2-5, with 12 bases matching TRBD2. The CDR3 has 14 residues. Germline V gene sequence: CDR1 SQVTM, CDR2 ANQGSEA. V lost 7 bases, J lost 2 bases, and 5 bases stayed unmatched. For the CDR3, the DNA is TGCAGCGCCGGGGGGACTAGCGGGCAAGAGACCCAGTACTTC. The encoded protein is CSAGGTSGQETQYF.

This clone was observed a single time. The V gene is TRBV6-6, the J gene TRBJ2-7, with a weak D call TRBD2 (6 bases). Trimming took 0 bases from V and 6 from J, leaving 9 bases between them. The CDR3 runs 13 residues. The V gene's germline CDR1 is MNHNY and CDR2 SVGAGI (reference sequence). CDR3 protein: CASSYSEGSEQYF. CDR3 in DNA: TGTGCCAGCAGTTACTCGGAGGGGTCCGAGCAGTACTTC.

The CDR3 sequence is CASSLGTGREKLFF. The CDR3 coding sequence is TGTGCCAGCAGCCTAGGGACAGGGAGGGAAAAACTGTTTTTT. J is TRBJ1-4 and V is TRBV6-5; 9 nucleotides match TRBD1. V was pared by 6 bases and J by 8 bases, with 7 bases of the junction left unmatched. The CDR3 spans 14 residues. The germline CDR1 and CDR2 sequences are MNHEY and SVGAGI.

The V and J genes are TRBV28 and TRBJ1-4, with 8 bases that match TRBD1. CDR1 MDHEN and CDR2 SYDVKM come from the germline V gene. J was trimmed by 6 bases and V by 7 bases; bases with no gene match: 7. The CDR3 contains 14 residues. The CDR3 bases are TGTGCCAGCAACCAGGGGGCTCTGGATGAAAAACTGTTTTTT. Protein product: CASNQGALDEKLFF.

The J gene is TRBJ1-4, the V gene TRBV9; D possibly corresponds to TRBD1 (5 bases). The CDR3 spans 17 residues. Germline CDR1 is SGDLS and CDR2 is YYNGEE. V was trimmed by 2 bases and J by 2 bases, leaving 16 bases between them. The CDR3 region has the DNA TGTGCCAGCAGCGTTGCCCCCAGGGTAAAGACTAATGAAAAACTGTTTTTT. The encoded protein is CASSVAPRVKTNEKLFF. The full variable domain, in which reference TRBV9 and TRBJ1-4 provide the parts outside the CDR3, is DSGVTQTPKHLITATGQRVTLRCSPRSGDLSVYWYQQSLDQGLQFLIQYYNGEERAKGNILERFSAQQFPDLHSELNLSSLELGDSALYFCASSVAPRVKTNEKLFFGSGTQLSVL.

The CDR3 DNA sequence: TGTGCCAGCAGCTTACGTCCAGGGTTTTCCTACGAGCAGTACTTC. It specifies CASSLRPGFSYEQYF. The rearrangement links TRBV7-2 to TRBJ2-7; D perhaps matches TRBD1 (5 bases). Deletions cut 2 bases from V and 1 base from J, with 12 bases between. The V gene's germline CDR1 is SGHTA and CDR2 FQGNSA. The CDR3 is made up of 15 amino acids.

The chain links TRBV14 to TRBJ2-1, with 7 nucleotides matching TRBD2. Per germline, CDR1 SGHDN and CDR2 FVKESK. The CDR3 extends over 16 amino acids. The V segment lost 2 bases and the J segment 7 bases; nucleotides outside the gene matches: 11. The DNA of the CDR3 is TGTGCCAGCAGCCAACCCCGGACTAGTTACATGAATGAGCAGTTCTTC. Encoded protein: CASSQPRTSYMNEQFF.

The chain uses TRBV9 and TRBJ2-5, with D perhaps matching TRBD2 (7 bases). The end of the DNA is better explained by TRBJ2-7, so the J call may be wrong. Germline V gene sequence: CDR1 SGDLS, CDR2 YYNGEE. The CDR3 is 16 amino acids. CDR3 amino acids: CASSAGLGGGPYEQYF. The DNA of the CDR3 is TGTGCCAGCAGCGCGGGTTTGGGCGGGGGCCCCTACGAGCAGTACTTC.

V and J are TRBV5-1 and TRBJ2-2; D is possibly TRBD1 (6 bases). The germline V and J ends were trimmed by 4 bases and 5 bases, with 9 bases remaining between them. The CDR3 loop spans 13 amino acids. Germline values: CDR1 SGHRS, CDR2 YFSETQ. CDR3: CASSTGQTGELFF. CDR3 DNA sequence: TGCGCCAGCAGCACCGGACAGACCGGGGAGCTGTTTTTT.

CDR3 DNA sequence: TGTGCCTGGGAGGAATCATTCCAGGGGAGTGGCTACACCTTC. The encoded protein is CAWEESFQGSGYTF. The chain has TRBV30 and TRBJ1-2, with a tentative D call TRBD1 (6 bases). Deletions cut 5 bases from V and 7 bases from J, with 20 bases between. This CDR3 contains 14 residues. CDR1 and CDR2 from the germline V gene are GTSNPN and SVGIG (reference sequence).